This paragraph reports one TCR beta chain. Per the original methods: Counts of nucleated cells, estimated from reference gene primer amplification, were obtained. Clones were sequenced by immunoSEQ multiplex PCR, and TCRdb holds only the in-frame ones, with some missing. V and J calls plus clone size are reproduced from that table; the DNA served to infer D and trimming. Here the sample spans 450,000 to 500,000 clones, roughly 85% being singletons. Trimming cost V 2 bases and J 6 bases, with 8 bases left between them. This CDR3 has 13 amino acids. The germline V gene encodes CDR1 SGHTA and CDR2 FQGTGA. The data stem from a study of blood T cell repertoires in COVID-19. Looking at the study overall: The origin of the acute and convalescent COVID-19 samples was the United States, Italy and Spain. PBMCs, B-cell-depleted T cells, or T cells were the source of the cDNA or gDNA that made up the material.

The receptor was derived from a human donor in a cohort sampled during active COVID-19. The rearrangement uses TRBV7-3 and TRBJ2-1; D unresolved. The source material was peripheral blood. The CDR3 is CASSLPTSNEQFF. CDR3 bases: TGTGCCAGCAGCTTACCGACTTCCAATGAGCAGTTCTTC.